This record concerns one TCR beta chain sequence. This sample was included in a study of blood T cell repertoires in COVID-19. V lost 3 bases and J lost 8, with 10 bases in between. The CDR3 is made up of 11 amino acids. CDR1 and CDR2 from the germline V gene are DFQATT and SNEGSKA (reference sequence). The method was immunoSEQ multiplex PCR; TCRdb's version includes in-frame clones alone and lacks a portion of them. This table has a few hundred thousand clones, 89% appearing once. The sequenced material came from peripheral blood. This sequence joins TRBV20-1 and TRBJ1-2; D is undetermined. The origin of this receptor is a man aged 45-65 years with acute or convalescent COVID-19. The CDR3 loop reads CSARSGWGYTF. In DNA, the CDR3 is TGCAGTGCTAGGTCGGGTTGGGGCTACACCTTC.